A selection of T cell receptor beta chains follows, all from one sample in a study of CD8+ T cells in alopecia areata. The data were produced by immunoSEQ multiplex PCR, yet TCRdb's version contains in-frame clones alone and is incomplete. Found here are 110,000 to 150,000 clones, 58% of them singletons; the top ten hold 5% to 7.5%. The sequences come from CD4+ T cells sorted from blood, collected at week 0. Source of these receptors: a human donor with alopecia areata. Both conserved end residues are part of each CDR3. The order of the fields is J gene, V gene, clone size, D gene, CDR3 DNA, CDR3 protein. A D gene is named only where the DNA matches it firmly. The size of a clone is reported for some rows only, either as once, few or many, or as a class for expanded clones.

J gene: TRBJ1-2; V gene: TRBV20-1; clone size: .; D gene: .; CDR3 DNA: TGCCAAAACCCAACCAACTATGGCTACACCTTC; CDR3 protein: CQNPTNYGYTF
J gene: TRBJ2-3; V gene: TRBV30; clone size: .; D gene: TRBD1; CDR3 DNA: TGTGCCTGGTATACAGGGGCTACGCAGTATTTT; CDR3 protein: CAWYTGATQYF
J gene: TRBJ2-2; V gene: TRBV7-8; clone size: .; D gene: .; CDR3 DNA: TGTGCCAGCAGCTACAGTCCGACCGGGGAGCTGTTTTTT; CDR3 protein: CASSYSPTGELFF
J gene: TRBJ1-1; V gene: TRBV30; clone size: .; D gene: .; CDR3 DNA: TGTGCCTGGAAGCGGGGCCTCTACACTGAAGCTTTCTTT; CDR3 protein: CAWKRGLYTEAFF
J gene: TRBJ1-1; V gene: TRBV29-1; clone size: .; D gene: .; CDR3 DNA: TGCAGCGTTGAACCGCACGGGAACACTGAAGCTTTCTTT; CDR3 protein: CSVEPHGNTEAFF
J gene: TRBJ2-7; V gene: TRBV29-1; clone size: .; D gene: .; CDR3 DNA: TGCAGCGTTGACTTCGACAGTGGAAGCCACGAGCAGTACTTC; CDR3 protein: CSVDFDSGSHEQYF
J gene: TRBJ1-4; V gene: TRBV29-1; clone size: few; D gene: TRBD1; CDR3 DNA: TGCAGCGCTCGGAAACAGGGGGGAGAAAAACTGTTTTTT; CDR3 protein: CSARKQGGEKLFF
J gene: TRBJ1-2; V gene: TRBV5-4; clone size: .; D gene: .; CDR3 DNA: TGTGCCAGCAGCTCAAGGTACAGGGTCCATGGCTACACCTTC; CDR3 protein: CASSSRYRVHGYTF
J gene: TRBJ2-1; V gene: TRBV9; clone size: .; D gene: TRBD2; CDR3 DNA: TGTGCCAGCAGCGTCTCTAGCGGGGGGTCTTACAATGAGCAGTTCTTC; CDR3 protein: CASSVSSGGSYNEQFF
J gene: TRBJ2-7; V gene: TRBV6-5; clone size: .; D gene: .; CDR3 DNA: TGTGCCAGCAGCGAACCCGCGGGGTCCTACGAGCAGTACTTC; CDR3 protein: CASSEPAGSYEQYF
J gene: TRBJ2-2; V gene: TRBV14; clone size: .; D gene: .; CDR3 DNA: TGTGCCAGCAGCCAAGCCCCCGGGGGCGGGGAGCTGTTTTTT; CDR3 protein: CASSQAPGGGELFF
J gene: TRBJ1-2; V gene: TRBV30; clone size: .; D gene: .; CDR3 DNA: TGTGCCTGGAGTTTCAGCCTCTATGGCTACACCTTC; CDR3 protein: CAWSFSLYGYTF
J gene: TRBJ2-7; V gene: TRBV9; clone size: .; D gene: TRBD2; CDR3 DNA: TGTGCCAGCAGCAAGACTAGCGGGGGATACGAGCAGTACTTC; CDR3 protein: CASSKTSGGYEQYF
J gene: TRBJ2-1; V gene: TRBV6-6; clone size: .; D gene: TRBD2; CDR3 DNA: TGTGCCAGCAGCGTACTAGCGGGGGTGTCCAATGAGCAGTTCTTC; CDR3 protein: CASSVLAGVSNEQFF
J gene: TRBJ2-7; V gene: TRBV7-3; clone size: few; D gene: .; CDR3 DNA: TGTGCCAGCAGCTCGGGGTCCTCCTACGAGCAGTACTTC; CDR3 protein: CASSSGSSYEQYF
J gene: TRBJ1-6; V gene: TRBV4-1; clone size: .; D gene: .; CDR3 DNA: TGCGCCAGCAGCCAAGTAGGCAGGGAGAGGCGGACCCTCCACTTT; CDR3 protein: CASSQVGRERRTLHF
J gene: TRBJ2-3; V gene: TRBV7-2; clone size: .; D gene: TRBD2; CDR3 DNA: TGTGCCAGCAGCACCCGACTAGCGGGAAACACAGATACGCAGTATTTT; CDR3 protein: CASSTRLAGNTDTQYF
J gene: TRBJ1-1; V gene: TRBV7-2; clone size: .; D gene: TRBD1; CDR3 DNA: TGTGCCAGCAGCCGACAGGGGTTGAACACTGAAGCTTTCTTT; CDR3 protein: CASSRQGLNTEAFF
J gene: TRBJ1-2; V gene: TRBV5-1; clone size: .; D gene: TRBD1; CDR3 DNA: TGCGCCAGCAGCCTGGGGACAGGTGCGACCTATGGCTACACCTTC; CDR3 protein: CASSLGTGATYGYTF
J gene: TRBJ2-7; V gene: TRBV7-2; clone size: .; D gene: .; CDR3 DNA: TGTGCCAGCAGCACGTACACAGGGTCTGACGAGCAGTACTTC; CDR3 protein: CASSTYTGSDEQYF
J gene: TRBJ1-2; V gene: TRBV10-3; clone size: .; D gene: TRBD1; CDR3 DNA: TGTGCCATCAGTGCGTCCGGGACAGACCGTTTCCTTAACTATGGCTACACCTTC; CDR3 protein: CAISASGTDRFLNYGYTF
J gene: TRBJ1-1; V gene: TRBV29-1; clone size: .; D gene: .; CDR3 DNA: TGCAGCGTTGGGCGGGGGGGGAACACTGAAGCTTTCTTT; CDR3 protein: CSVGRGGNTEAFF
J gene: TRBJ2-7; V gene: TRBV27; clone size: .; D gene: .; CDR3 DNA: TGTGCCAGCAGCAAGGGGCCGGGACAACTCTACGAGCAGTACTTC; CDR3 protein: CASSKGPGQLYEQYF
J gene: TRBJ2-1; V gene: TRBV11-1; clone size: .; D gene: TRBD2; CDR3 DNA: TGTGCCAGCAGCTTACACCAGGGGCTAGCGGGGTTCAATGAGCAGTTCTTC; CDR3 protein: CASSLHQGLAGFNEQFF
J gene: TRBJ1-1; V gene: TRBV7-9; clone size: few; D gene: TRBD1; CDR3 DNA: TGTGCCGTCAGCATCAGGGGGATGGGGATGAACACTGAAGCTTTCTTT; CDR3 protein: CAVSIRGMGMNTEAFF
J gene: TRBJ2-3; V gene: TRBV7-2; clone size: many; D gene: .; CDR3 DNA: TGTGCCAGCAGCTTAGTAGTGCGAGATACGCAGTATTTT; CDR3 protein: CASSLVVRDTQYF
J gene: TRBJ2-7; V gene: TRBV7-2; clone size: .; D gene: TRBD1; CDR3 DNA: TGTGCCAGCAGCTTAGCGACAGGGGTCCCCGAGCAGTACTTC; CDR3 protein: CASSLATGVPEQYF
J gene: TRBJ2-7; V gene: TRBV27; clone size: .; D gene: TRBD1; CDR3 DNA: TGTGCCAGCAGGATGACAGGGGGTCACTCCTACGAGCAGTACTTC; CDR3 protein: CASRMTGGHSYEQYF
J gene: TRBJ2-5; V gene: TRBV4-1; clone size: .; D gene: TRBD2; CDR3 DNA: TGCGCCAGCAGCCCGCAGACTAGCGGGGGAAAAGAGACCCAGTACTTC; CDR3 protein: CASSPQTSGGKETQYF
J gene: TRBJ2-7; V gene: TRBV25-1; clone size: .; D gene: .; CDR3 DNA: TGTGCCAGCAGTGCCTACGCCTGGGGCGAGCAGTACTTC; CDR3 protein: CASSAYAWGEQYF
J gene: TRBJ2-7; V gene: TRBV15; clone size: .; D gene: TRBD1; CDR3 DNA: TGTGCCACCAGTCTACCCGGGACAGGAGGTGGGTACGAGCAGTACTTC; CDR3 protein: CATSLPGTGGGYEQYF
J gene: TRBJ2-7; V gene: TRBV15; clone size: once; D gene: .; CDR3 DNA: TGTGCCACCAGCAGAGCGCCGGGACAATCCTACGAGCAGTACTTC; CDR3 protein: CATSRAPGQSYEQYF